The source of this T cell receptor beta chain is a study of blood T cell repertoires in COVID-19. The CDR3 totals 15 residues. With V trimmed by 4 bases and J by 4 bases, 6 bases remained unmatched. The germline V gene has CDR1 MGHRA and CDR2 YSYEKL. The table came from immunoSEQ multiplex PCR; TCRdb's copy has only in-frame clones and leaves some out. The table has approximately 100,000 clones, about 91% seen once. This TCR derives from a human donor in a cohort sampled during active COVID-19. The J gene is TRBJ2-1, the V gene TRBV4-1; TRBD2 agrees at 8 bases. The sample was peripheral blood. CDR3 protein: CASSRGSGEYNEQFF. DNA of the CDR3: TGCGCCAGCAGCCGGGGTAGCGGGGAGTACAATGAGCAGTTCTTC.